These 14 T cell receptor beta chains share one sample of origin, sequenced in a study of T cell responses to AZD1222 COVID-19 vaccine. This table comes from immunoSEQ multiplex PCR, and its TCRdb copy is limited to in-frame clones, with some not included. The sample holds 85,000 to 130,000 clones, 75% to 90% seen once. Sample: peripheral blood, taken on day 0 of AZD1222 vaccination. Receptors were obtained from an adult in good health.

V is TRBV25-1 and J is TRBJ1-5; tentatively, D is TRBD1 (5 bases). CDR3 length: 14 amino acids. The germline V and J ends were trimmed by 3 bases and 6 bases, with 12 bases remaining between them. CDR1 is MGHDK and CDR2 is SYGVNS in the germline V gene. CDR3 sequence: CASSDRANGQPQHF. In DNA, the CDR3 is TGTGCCAGCAGTGACAGGGCGAACGGTCAGCCCCAGCATTTT.

The chain combines TRBV9 with TRBJ2-7, with 8 bases aligning to TRBD1. In germline, CDR1 is SGDLS, CDR2 YYNGEE. With V trimmed by 4 bases and J by 3 bases, 6 bases remained unmatched. CDR3 size: 14 residues. The CDR3 loop is CASSTRTGSYEQYF. The CDR3 bases are TGTGCCAGCAGCACCCGGACAGGGAGCTACGAGCAGTACTTC.

This sequence joins TRBV6-5 and TRBJ2-1; D gene uncertain. The CDR3 has 13 residues. The V end was cut by 4 bases, the J end by 8 bases, with 12 bases between. Germline V gives CDR1 MNHEY, CDR2 SVGAGI. The CDR3, as DNA: TGTGCCAGCAGTTTTCAAGGGTTCGATGAGCAGTTCTTC. Protein product: CASSFQGFDEQFF.

The V and J genes are TRBV11-2 and TRBJ2-7; the match to TRBD2 covers 9 bases. Germline values: CDR1 SGHAT, CDR2 FQNNGV. CDR3 size: 18 residues. Trimming at V came to 0 bases and at J to 7 bases, leaving 16 bases not matched to a gene. For the CDR3, the DNA is TGTGCCAGCAGCTTAGATTGGGGGGCTAGCGGGGCGAAGATAGAGCAGTACTTC. Translation gives CASSLDWGASGAKIEQYF.

V gene TRBV18 combines with J gene TRBJ1-2; perhaps TRBD1 as D (5 bases). V was shortened by 1 base and J by 10 bases, with 16 bases between the two germline ends. Germline V gene data show CDR1 as KGHSH and CDR2 as LQKENI. The CDR3 has 14 amino acids. CDR3 DNA: TGTGCCAGCTCACCACGGGGCCAAAGGGGCGACTACACCTTC. Amino acid sequence: CASSPRGQRGDYTF.

The rearrangement links TRBV6-5 to TRBJ2-7; D is unclear. Germline V CDR1 and CDR2: MNHEY, SVGAGI. V was cut by 6 bases and J by 1 base, with 13 bases left in between. The CDR3 covers 14 residues. This CDR3 is CASRGLAESYEQYF. In DNA, the CDR3 is TGTGCCAGCAGGGGCCTGGCAGAATCCTACGAGCAGTACTTC.

The rearrangement uses TRBV5-4 and TRBJ2-7, with D possibly TRBD1 on 8 matching bases. The germline gives CDR1 SGHNT, CDR2 YYREEE (reference sequence). The CDR3 loop spans 13 amino acids. Trimming cost V 5 bases and J 5 bases, with 14 bases left between them. CDR3 nucleotide sequence: TGTGCCAGCAGTTTTACAGGGGGGGACGAGCAGTACTTC. Translating it yields CASSFTGGDEQYF. Together with reference TRBV5-4 and TRBJ2-7, the CDR3 gives the full variable domain: ETGVTQSPTHLIKTRGQQVTLRCSSQSGHNTVSWYQQALGQGPQFIFQYYREEENGRGNFPPRFSGLQFPNYSSELNVNALELDDSALYLCASSFTGGDEQYFGPGTRLTVT.

V is TRBV2 and J is TRBJ2-5; D tentatively reads TRBD1 or TRBD2 (6 bases each). The CDR3 has 18 residues. CDR1 SNHLY and CDR2 FYNNEI come from the germline V gene. Trimming took 2 bases from V and 7 from J, leaving 26 bases between them. In DNA form, the CDR3 reads TGTGCCAGCAGTGAAATAGAGTGGGGGGCACCGAGTTTAGGGACCCAGTACTTC. This sequence encodes CASSEIEWGAPSLGTQYF.

The chain combines TRBV6-1 with TRBJ2-3; D unresolved. The CDR3 runs to 11 residues. Per germline, CDR1 MNHNS and CDR2 SASEGT. Trimming cost V 0 bases and J 5 bases, with 0 bases left between them. The CDR3 region is CASSEADTQYF. CDR3 coding DNA: TGTGCCAGCAGTGAAGCAGATACGCAGTATTTT.

The V and J genes are TRBV6-4 and TRBJ1-6; D remains unclear. The V gene lost 5 bases and the J gene lost 2 bases, with 13 bases spanning the gap. The CDR3 is made up of 16 amino acids. CDR1 MRHNA and CDR2 SNTAGT come from the germline V gene. The CDR3 nucleotides are TGTGCCAGCAGTCCCTCGAGGAAGACCTATAATTCACCCCTCCACTTT. This codes for CASSPSRKTYNSPLHF.

The chain carries TRBV5-1 and TRBJ1-3; no firm D call. From germline, CDR1 is SGHRS and CDR2 YFSETQ. The CDR3 spans 17 residues. The ends were cut back, 0 bases at V and 0 bases at J, with 13 bases in the middle. The CDR3 sequence: CASSLAVRSSSGNTIYF. The CDR3 DNA follows: TGCGCCAGCAGCTTGGCCGTCAGGTCGAGCTCTGGAAACACCATATATTTT. The full variable domain, with the rest looked up from reference TRBV5-1 and TRBJ1-3, is KAGVTQTPRYLIKTRGQQVTLSCSPISGHRSVSWYQQTPGQGLQFLFEYFSETQRNKGNFPGRFSGRQFSNSRSEMNVSTLELGDSALYLCASSLAVRSSSGNTIYFGEGSWLTVV.

The rearrangement joins TRBV5-1 to TRBJ1-1; perhaps TRBD1 as D (5 bases). Germline V gene lookup returns CDR1 SGHRS and CDR2 YFSETQ. Trimming removed 0 bases at V and 3 bases at J, with 6 bases between. There are 13 residues in the CDR3. This CDR3 reads CASSLGRDTEAFF. The CDR3 DNA sequence: TGCGCCAGCAGCTTGGGCAGGGACACTGAAGCTTTCTTT.

In its sample, this clone was seen a few times. J is TRBJ2-7 and V is TRBV11-2; D is perhaps TRBD1 or TRBD2 (5 bases each). CDR1 and CDR2 from the germline V gene are SGHAT and FQNNGV. The germline V and J ends were trimmed by 0 bases and 5 bases, with 17 bases remaining between them. The CDR3 is 16 amino acids. The CDR3 nucleotides read TGTGCCAGCAGCTTAGATTGGATTGGGACGGGGCACGAGCAGTACTTC. This sequence encodes CASSLDWIGTGHEQYF.

V is TRBV5-5 and J is TRBJ2-7, with no clear D. Trimming left V 1 base short and J 5 bases short, with 7 bases between. This CDR3 region has 12 residues. Germline V lookup: CDR1 SGHKS, CDR2 YYEKEE (reference sequence). CDR3 protein: CASSLTIDEQYF. The CDR3 DNA reads as TGTGCCAGCAGCTTGACCATCGACGAGCAGTACTTC.